These T cell receptor beta chains were read from a single sample in a study of T cell repertoires in aging, cancer and after chemotherapy. TCRdb redid the calling of the multiplex PCR reads with MiXCR, one entry per CDR3 protein. The sample carries around 10,000 distinct CDR3 sequences, 38% recorded once. Sequencing was carried out using blood. The receptors come from a human donor in good health. CDR3s include the opening cysteine and the closing phenylalanine or tryptophan.

v_gene: TRBV5-4
CDR3aa: CASSFPSGGKYEQYF

v_gene: TRBV7-6
CDR3aa: CASSLTAGTDTQYF

v_gene: TRBV6-2/TRBV6-3
CDR3aa: CASSSSLSAGNYNEQFF

v_gene: TRBV29-1
CDR3aa: CSVVGGSYGYTF

v_gene: TRBV27
CDR3aa: CASSSRGSTNEKLFF

v_gene: TRBV30
CDR3aa: CAWRTGLNTEAFF

v_gene: TRBV18
CDR3aa: CASSPGQARAYEQYF

v_gene: TRBV29-1
CDR3aa: CSGDRGGTDTQYF

v_gene: TRBV6-2/TRBV6-3
CDR3aa: CASKEAIGNAEAFF

v_gene: TRBV24-1
CDR3aa: CATSDFSGGGTGELFF

v_gene: TRBV5-4
CDR3aa: CASSSRASLWGYTF

v_gene: TRBV27
CDR3aa: CASSLSNPLSYEQYF

v_gene: TRBV6-2/TRBV6-3
CDR3aa: CASTSMGLAGTGELFF

v_gene: TRBV6-2/TRBV6-3
CDR3aa: CASSPGRGRERDNEQFF

v_gene: TRBV6-4
CDR3aa: CASSEGTSGDNEQFF

v_gene: TRBV19
CDR3aa: CASSIHILEREGNEQFF

v_gene: TRBV27
CDR3aa: CASGGEQFF

v_gene: TRBV5-6
CDR3aa: CASSLANQGMNTEAFF

v_gene: TRBV7-2
CDR3aa: CASGSGGGRSTDTQYF

v_gene: TRBV6-5
CDR3aa: CASTPGGSYEQYF

v_gene: TRBV19
CDR3aa: CASSSLGEAGNQPQHF

v_gene: TRBV7-9
CDR3aa: CASSAGSQPQHF

v_gene: TRBV24-1
CDR3aa: CATSDREVWYF

v_gene: TRBV30
CDR3aa: CAWGGGFFGNTIYF

v_gene: TRBV13
CDR3aa: CASSLGASLYNKQFF

v_gene: TRBV27
CDR3aa: CASSRMGGSYEQYF

v_gene: TRBV5-4
CDR3aa: CASSLGAGKSDTQYF

v_gene: TRBV19
CDR3aa: CASSLQGALVYEQYF

v_gene: TRBV15
CDR3aa: CATSRDFPLTQYF

v_gene: TRBV10-3
CDR3aa: CAIREAVNYGYTF

v_gene: TRBV19
CDR3aa: CASSLRQGGKAKNIQYF

v_gene: TRBV27
CDR3aa: CASTGGGSYNEQFF

v_gene: TRBV30
CDR3aa: CAWSELAEGFTEQFF

v_gene: TRBV29-1
CDR3aa: CSVDVRNTEAFF

v_gene: TRBV30
CDR3aa: CAWSVSSQWGETQYF

v_gene: TRBV27
CDR3aa: CASSMTGRGPSYNEQFF

v_gene: TRBV6-6
CDR3aa: CASSPTGEGPNNERFF

v_gene: TRBV27
CDR3aa: CASSPYSQGLQHF

v_gene: TRBV15
CDR3aa: CATSRDPGVFF

v_gene: TRBV19
CDR3aa: CASSRETGAAPSNQPQHF

v_gene: TRBV29-1
CDR3aa: CSVTLFLAGVGDTQYF

v_gene: TRBV18
CDR3aa: CASSPTGARNTGELFF

v_gene: TRBV6-1
CDR3aa: CASSQWSNQPQHF

v_gene: TRBV19
CDR3aa: CASSHGQGSRAFF

v_gene: TRBV27
CDR3aa: CASSLAGSSYNEQFF

v_gene: TRBV24-1
CDR3aa: CATSGIAGASLNEQFF

v_gene: TRBV29-1
CDR3aa: CSAPIGSQETQYF

v_gene: TRBV18
CDR3aa: CASSPRQGVSTEAFF

v_gene: TRBV27
CDR3aa: CASRLAGPYNEQFF

v_gene: TRBV6-2/TRBV6-3
CDR3aa: CASSYGQGADTQYF

v_gene: TRBV27
CDR3aa: CASSFGPRGSGELFF

v_gene: TRBV29-1
CDR3aa: CSALSGTSGANEQFF

v_gene: TRBV5-5
CDR3aa: CASSLEGRAHEQFF